This T cell receptor (beta chain) was sequenced during a study of blood T cell repertoires in COVID-19. About the research overall: The analysed material was cDNA or gDNA that came from T cells, B-cell-depleted T cells, or PBMCs.

Measured with immunoSEQ multiplex PCR; TCRdb has only the in-frame clones, and not every one. The table lists about 270,000 clones, 70% to 90% of them singletons. This TCR came from a woman in her sixties or seventies in a cohort exposed to, infected with or recovered from COVID-19 (not recorded which). Source material: PBMCs or T cells enriched from blood (not recorded which).

This chain's CDR3 is CASSPRVTAGELFF. The CDR3 region has the DNA TGTGCCAGCAGCCCCCGGGTAACGGCCGGGGAGCTGTTTTTT. The chain joins TRBV7-2 to TRBJ2-2; no clear D gene. The CDR3 extends over 14 amino acids. Germline V lookup: CDR1 SGHTA, CDR2 FQGNSA. Trimming shortened V by 5 bases and J by 6 bases, and 13 bases separated the two germline ends.